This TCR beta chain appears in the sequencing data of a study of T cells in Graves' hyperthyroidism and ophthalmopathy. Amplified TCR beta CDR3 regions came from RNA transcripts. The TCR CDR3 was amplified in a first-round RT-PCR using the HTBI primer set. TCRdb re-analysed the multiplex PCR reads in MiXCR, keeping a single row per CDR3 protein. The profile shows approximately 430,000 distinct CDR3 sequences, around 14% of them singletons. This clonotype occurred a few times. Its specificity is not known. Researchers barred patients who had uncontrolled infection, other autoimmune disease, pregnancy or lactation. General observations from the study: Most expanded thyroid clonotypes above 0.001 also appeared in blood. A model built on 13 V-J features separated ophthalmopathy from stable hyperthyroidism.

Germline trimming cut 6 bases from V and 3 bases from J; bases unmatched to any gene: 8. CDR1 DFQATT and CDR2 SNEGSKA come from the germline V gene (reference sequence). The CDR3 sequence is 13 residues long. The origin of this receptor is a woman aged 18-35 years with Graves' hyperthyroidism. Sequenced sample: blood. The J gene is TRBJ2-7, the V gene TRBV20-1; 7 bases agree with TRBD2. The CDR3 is CSAKGLWYYEQYF. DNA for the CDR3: TGCAGTGCGAAGGGACTATGGTACTACGAGCAGTACTTC.